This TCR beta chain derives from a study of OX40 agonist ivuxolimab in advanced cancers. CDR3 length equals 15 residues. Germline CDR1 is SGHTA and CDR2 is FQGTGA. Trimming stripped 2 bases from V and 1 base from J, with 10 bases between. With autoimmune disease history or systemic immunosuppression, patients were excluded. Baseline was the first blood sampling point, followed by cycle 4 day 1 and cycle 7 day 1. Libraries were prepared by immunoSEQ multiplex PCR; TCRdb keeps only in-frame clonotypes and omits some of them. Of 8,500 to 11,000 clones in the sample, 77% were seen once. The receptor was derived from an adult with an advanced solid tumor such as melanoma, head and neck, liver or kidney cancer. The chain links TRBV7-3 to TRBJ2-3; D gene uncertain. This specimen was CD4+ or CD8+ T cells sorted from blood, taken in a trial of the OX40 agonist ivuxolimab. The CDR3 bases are TGTGCCAGCAGCTTAGTGGTGGCAGGCACAGATACGCAGTATTTT. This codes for CASSLVVAGTDTQYF.